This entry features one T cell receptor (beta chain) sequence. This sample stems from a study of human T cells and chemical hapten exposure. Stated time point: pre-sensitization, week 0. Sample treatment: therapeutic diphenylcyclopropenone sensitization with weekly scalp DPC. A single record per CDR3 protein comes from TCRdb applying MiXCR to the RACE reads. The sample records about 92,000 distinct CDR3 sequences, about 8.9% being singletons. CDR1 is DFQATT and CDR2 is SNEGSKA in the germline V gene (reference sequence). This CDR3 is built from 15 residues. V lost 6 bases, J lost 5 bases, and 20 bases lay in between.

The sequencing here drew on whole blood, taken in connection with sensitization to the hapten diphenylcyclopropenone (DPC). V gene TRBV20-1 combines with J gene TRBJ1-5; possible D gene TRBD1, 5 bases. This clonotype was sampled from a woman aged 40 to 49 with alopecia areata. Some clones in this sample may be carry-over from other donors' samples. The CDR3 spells CSARRGLLSDQPQHF. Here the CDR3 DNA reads TGCAGTGCAAGAAGGGGACTACTATCGGATCAGCCCCAGCATTTT.